This TCR beta chain was sequenced for a study of identical twins. It was template switching that added a universal primer site, and there were unique molecular identifiers on the cDNA. MiXCR, applied by TCRdb to the 5' RACE reads, yields one record per CDR3 protein. The table lists about 210,000 distinct CDR3 sequences, roughly 9.4% of them singletons. General study findings and limits: Twin sharing of out-of-frame TCR alpha was underestimated by models in monozygotic pairs. Zero-insertion findings could be partly confounded by invariant cells (MAIT and iNKT cells).

In regard to this clonotype: What it binds is unknown.

Germline loops: CDR1 GTSNPN, CDR2 SVGIG (reference sequence). The CDR3 spans 11 residues. The V gene lost 3 bases and the J gene lost 8 bases, with 7 bases spanning the gap. Input material: memory (CD45RO+) T cells sorted from blood. The V and J genes are TRBV30 and TRBJ1-4; possibly TRBD1 for D (5 bases). This sequence originates from a woman under 30 in good health. CDR3 sequence reads: CAWSWGEKLFF. CDR3 bases: TGTGCCTGGAGCTGGGGGGAAAAACTGTTTTTT. The entire variable domain, with the rest obtained from reference TRBV30 and TRBJ1-4, is as follows: SQTIHQWPATLVQPVGSPLSLECTVEGTSNPNLYWYRQAAGRGLQLLFYSVGIGQISSEVPQNLSASRPQDRQFILSSKKLLLSDSGFYLCAWSWGEKLFFGSGTQLSVL.